The sequence of this T cell receptor (beta chain) was determined in a study of T-cell reconstitution after alpha-beta-depleted transplantation in children. The CDR3 spans 9 residues. Looked up from germline, CDR1 is GTSNPN and CDR2 is SVGIG (reference sequence). Trimming took off 3 bases at V and 8 bases at J, with 4 bases between the two ends. A TCRbeta library incorporating unique molecular identifiers was prepared. TCRdb ran MiXCR on the PCR reads and lists one entry per CDR3 protein. This sample has some 200,000 distinct CDR3 sequences, with about 9.5% found just once. This clonotype was recorded a few times.

The sequencing used PBMCs from the stem cell graft donor, collected from the stem cell graft. The chain combines TRBV30 with TRBJ1-2; no clear D. The sequence derives from a human donor who donated a stem cell graft to a child with acute lymphoblastic leukemia. CDR3 residues: CAWREGYTF. The CDR3 bases are TGTGCCTGGAGGGAAGGCTACACCTTC. The full variable domain, in which reference TRBV30 and TRBJ1-2 provide the parts outside the CDR3, is SQTIHQWPATLVQPVGSPLSLECTVEGTSNPNLYWYRQAAGRGLQLLFYSVGIGQISSEVPQNLSASRPQDRQFILSSKKLLLSDSGFYLCAWREGYTFGSGTRLTVV.